This T cell receptor (beta chain) comes out of a study of blood T cell repertoires in COVID-19. Here immunoSEQ multiplex PCR was the method, and the copy in TCRdb shows in-frame clones only, minus some. This sample carries 200,000 to 250,000 clones, less than 85% of them seen once, and the ten largest clones take about 7.8%. V lost 0 bases to trimming and J lost 2 bases, with 7 bases between them. The CDR3 extends over 14 amino acids. Germline CDR1 KGHSH, CDR2 LQKENI. The sequence was obtained from a woman at least 80 years old with COVID-19, enrolled during active disease. The chain carries TRBV18 and TRBJ2-5, with a possible D match to TRBD2 (5 bases). Sequences were obtained from peripheral blood. CDR3 protein: CASSPPTGQETQYF. DNA of the CDR3: TGTGCCAGCTCACCACCAACGGGGCAAGAGACCCAGTACTTC.